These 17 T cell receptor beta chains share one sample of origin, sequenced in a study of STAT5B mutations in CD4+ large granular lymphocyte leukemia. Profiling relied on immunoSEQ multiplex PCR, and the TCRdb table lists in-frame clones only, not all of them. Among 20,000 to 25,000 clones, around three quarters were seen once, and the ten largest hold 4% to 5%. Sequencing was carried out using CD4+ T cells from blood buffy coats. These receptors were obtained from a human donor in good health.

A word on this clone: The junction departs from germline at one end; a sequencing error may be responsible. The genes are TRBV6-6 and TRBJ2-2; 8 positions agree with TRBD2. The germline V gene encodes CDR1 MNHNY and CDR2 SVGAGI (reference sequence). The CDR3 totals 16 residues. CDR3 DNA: TGTGCCAGCAGTCACTCCGGGGGGGCGGACACCGGGGAGCTGTTTTTT. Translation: CASSHSGGADTGELFF.

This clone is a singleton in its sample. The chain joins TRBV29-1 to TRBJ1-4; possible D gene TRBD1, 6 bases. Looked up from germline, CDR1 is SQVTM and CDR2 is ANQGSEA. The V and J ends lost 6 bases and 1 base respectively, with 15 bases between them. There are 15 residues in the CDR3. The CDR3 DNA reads TGCAGCGTGCGAGGGGGGTCGGAAACTAATGAAAAACTGTTTTTT. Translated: CSVRGGSETNEKLFF. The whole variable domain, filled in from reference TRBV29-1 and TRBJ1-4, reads SAVISQKPSRDICQRGTSLTIQCQVDSQVTMMFWYRQQPGQSLTLIATANQGSEATYESGFVIDKFPISRPNLTFSTLTVSNMSPEDSSIYLCSVRGGSETNEKLFFGSGTQLSVL.

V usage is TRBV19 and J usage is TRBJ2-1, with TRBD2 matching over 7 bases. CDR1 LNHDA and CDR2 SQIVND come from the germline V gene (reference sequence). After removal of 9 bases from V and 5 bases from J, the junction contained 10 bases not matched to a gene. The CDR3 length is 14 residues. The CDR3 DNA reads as TGTGCCAGCAGGATAGAGGGAGGGGACAATGAGCAGTTCTTC. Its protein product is CASRIEGGDNEQFF.

CDR3: CASSLGLAGSETQYF. CDR3 DNA: TGTGCCAGCAGCTTGGGACTAGCGGGATCAGAGACCCAGTACTTC. The rearrangement links TRBV5-8 to TRBJ2-5; 11 positions match TRBD2. V was pared by 0 bases and J by 4 bases, with 2 bases of the junction left unmatched. Germline values: CDR1 SGHTS, CDR2 YDEGEE. The CDR3 length is 15 residues.

The CDR3 is CASSAQVGDGETQYF. The DNA of the CDR3 is TGTGCCAGCAGCGCCCAGGTGGGGGACGGGGAGACCCAGTACTTC. The chain couples TRBV11-2 to TRBJ2-5, with D perhaps matching TRBD1 or TRBD2 (5 bases each). V was trimmed by 5 bases and J by 5 bases, leaving 18 bases between them. The V gene's germline CDR1 is SGHAT and CDR2 FQNNGV. The CDR3 runs 15 residues.

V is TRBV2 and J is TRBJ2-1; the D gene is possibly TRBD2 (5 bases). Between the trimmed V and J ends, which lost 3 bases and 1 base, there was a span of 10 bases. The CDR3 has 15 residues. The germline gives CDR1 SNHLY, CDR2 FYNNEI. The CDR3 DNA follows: TGTGCCAGCAGTGATGAGGAGGCGTCCTACAATGAGCAGTTCTTC. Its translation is CASSDEEASYNEQFF.

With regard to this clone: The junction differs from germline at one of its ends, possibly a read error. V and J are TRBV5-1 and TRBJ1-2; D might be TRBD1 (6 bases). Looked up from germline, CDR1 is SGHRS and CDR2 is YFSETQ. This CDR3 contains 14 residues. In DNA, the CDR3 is TGCGCCAGCAGCTTGGAGGGCCAGGGGACCCCCTGGTCCTTC. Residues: CASSLEGQGTPWSF.

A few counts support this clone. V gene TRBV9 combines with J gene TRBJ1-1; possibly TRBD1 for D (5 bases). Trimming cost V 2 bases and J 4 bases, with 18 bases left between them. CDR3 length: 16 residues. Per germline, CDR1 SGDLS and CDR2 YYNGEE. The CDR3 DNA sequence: TGTGCCAGCAGCGTGGGGCTCAGGGCCGTGGGCACTGAAGCTTTCTTT. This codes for CASSVGLRAVGTEAFF.

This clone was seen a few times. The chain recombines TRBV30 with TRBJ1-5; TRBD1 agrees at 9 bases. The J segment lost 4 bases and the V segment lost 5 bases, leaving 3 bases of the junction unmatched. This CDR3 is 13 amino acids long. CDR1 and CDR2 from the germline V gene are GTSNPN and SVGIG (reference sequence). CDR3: CAWAGTGNQPQHF. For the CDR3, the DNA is TGTGCCTGGGCCGGGACAGGGAATCAGCCCCAGCATTTT.

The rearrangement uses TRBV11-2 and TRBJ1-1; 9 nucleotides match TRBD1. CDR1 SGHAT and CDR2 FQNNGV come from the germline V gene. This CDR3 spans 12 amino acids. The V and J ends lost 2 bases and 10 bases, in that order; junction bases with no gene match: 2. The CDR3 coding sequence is TGTGCCAGCAGCTTAAACAGGGGGCCAGCTTTCTTT. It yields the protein CASSLNRGPAFF.

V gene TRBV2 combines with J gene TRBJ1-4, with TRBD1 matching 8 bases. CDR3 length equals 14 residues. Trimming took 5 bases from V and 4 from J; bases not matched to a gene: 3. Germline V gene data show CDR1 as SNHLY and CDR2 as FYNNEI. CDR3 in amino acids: CASSSGGGNEKLFF. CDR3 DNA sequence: TGTGCCAGCAGTTCAGGGGGCGGTAATGAAAAACTGTTTTTT.

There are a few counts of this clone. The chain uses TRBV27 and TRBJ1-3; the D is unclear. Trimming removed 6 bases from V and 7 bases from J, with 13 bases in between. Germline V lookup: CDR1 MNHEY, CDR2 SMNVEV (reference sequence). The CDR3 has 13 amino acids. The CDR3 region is CASSWPAGNTIYF. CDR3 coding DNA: TGTGCCAGCAGCTGGCCCGCCGGTAACACCATATATTTT.

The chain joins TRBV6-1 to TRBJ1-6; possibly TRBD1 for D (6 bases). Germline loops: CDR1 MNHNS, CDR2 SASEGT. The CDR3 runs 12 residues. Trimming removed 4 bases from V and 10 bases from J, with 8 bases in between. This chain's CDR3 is CASSVGGSPLHF. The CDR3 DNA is TGTGCCAGCAGTGTCGGGGGCTCACCCCTCCACTTT.

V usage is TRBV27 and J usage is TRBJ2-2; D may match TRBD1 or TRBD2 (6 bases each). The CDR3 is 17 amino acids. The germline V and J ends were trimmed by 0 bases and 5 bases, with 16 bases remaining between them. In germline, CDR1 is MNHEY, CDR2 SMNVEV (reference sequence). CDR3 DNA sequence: TGTGCCAGCAGTTTATCGGGGGCGGGAAAGGGAACCGGGGAGCTGTTTTTT. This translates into CASSLSGAGKGTGELFF.

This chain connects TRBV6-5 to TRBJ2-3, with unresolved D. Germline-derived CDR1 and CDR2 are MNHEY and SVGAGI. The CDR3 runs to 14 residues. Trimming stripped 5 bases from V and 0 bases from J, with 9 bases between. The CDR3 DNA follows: TGTGCCAGCAGTCGGAGCTCCAGCACAGATACGCAGTATTTT. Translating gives CASSRSSSTDTQYF.

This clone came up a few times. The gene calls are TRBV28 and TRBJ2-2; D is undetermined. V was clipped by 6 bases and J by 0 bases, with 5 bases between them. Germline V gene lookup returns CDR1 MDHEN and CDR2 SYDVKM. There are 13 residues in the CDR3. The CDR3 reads CASRSPNTGELFF. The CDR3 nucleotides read TGTGCCAGCAGGAGCCCGAACACCGGGGAGCTGTTTTTT.

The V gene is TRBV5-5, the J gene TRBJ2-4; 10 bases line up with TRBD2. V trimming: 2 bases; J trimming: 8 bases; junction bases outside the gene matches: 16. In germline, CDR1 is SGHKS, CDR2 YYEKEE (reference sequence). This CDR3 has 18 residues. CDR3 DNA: TGTGCCAGCAGCTTAACCGCGGCTAGCGGGAGTAGCAGTGACATTCAGTACTTC. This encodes CASSLTAASGSSSDIQYF.